This TCR beta chain was captured in a study of blood T cells in healthy people across ages. Combining a sample-barcoded 5' primer with a J-beta primer mix, a second PCR ran for about 7 to 11 cycles. MiXCR was run by TCRdb on the 5' RACE reads, yielding one entry per CDR3 protein. The sample has about 1.6 million distinct CDR3 sequences; 30% to 35% are singletons. This CDR3 is built from 16 residues. V was clipped by 6 bases and J by 1 base, with 18 bases between them. CDR1 and CDR2 (germline): SEHNR, FQNEAQ (reference sequence). This TCR derives from a woman aged 30 to 39 in good health. Sequences were obtained from blood. The chain links TRBV7-9 to TRBJ1-2; D unresolved. The CDR3 loop is CASSIRASGINYGYTF. The CDR3 DNA reads as TGTGCCAGCAGTATTAGAGCGTCGGGGATTAACTATGGCTACACCTTC.